This T cell receptor beta chain was captured in a study of T cell changes during pregnancy in multiple sclerosis. Assay: immunoSEQ multiplex PCR; the TCRdb copy retains only in-frame clones and omits some. This sample has more than 25,000 clones, with 91% found just once. The CDR3 is 13 amino acids. V shed 5 bases, J shed 6 bases, and the junction held 5 bases outside the gene matches. Germline V CDR1 and CDR2: LNHDA, SQIVND (reference sequence). This chain links TRBV19 with TRBJ2-7; 9 positions match TRBD1. The clonotype originates from a female donor in good health, enrolled as a control in a pregnancy study. Sample: CD8+ T cells from peripheral blood mononuclear cells, taken in the second trimester of pregnancy. Written as DNA, the CDR3 is TGTGCCAGTAGTTGGAGACAGGGGGGCGAGCAGTACTTC. It encodes CASSWRQGGEQYF.